The rows below give T cell receptor beta chains drawn from one sample of a study of blood T cell repertoires in COVID-19. TCRdb's table, derived via immunoSEQ multiplex PCR, lists solely in-frame clones and lacks some. This table holds more than 250,000 clones, 84% found once. Material: peripheral blood. The receptors originated from a human donor in a cohort sampled during active COVID-19. Each CDR3 is given with its conserved first and last residue. The D gene is left open where the match is weak. A row's size may be missing; if present it is once, few, many or a size class.

V gene	J gene	clone size	D gene	CDR3 DNA	CDR3 protein
TRBV27	TRBJ1-6	-	TRBD1	TGTGCCAGCAGTTTATGGACAGGGGCCGGTTCACCCCTCCACTTT	CASSLWTGAGSPLHF
TRBV4-1	TRBJ2-3	-	TRBD2	TGCGCCAGCAGCCTAAATAGCGGGAGATCCACAGATACGCAGTATTTT	CASSLNSGRSTDTQYF
TRBV2	TRBJ2-1	once	TRBD1	TGTGCCAGCAGTGAATGGACAGGTGGAGGTAATGAGCAGTTCTTC	CASSEWTGGGNEQFF
TRBV6-5	TRBJ2-1	once	-	TGTGCCAGCAGTTACTCGAGCGGTAGCTCCTACAATGAGCAGTTCTTC	CASSYSSGSSYNEQFF
TRBV7-9	TRBJ2-1	-	-	TGTGCCAGCAGCTCCCCGGTCAGGCCAACGAATAGCTCCTACAATGAGCAGTTCTTC	CASSSPVRPTNSSYNEQFF
TRBV5-4	TRBJ2-3	-	-	TGTGCCAGCAGCCGGGGCCTAAAGACAGGTGATACAGATACGCAGTATTTT	CASSRGLKTGDTDTQYF
TRBV6-5	TRBJ1-4	once	TRBD1	TGTGCCAGCAGTACAGGGGCCCCTAATGAAAAACTGTTTTTT	CASSTGAPNEKLFF
TRBV19	TRBJ1-5	-	TRBD1	TGTGCCAGTATGGACAGGAATAGCAATCAGCCCCAGCATTTT	CASMDRNSNQPQHF
TRBV5-1	TRBJ2-3	-	TRBD2	TGCGCCAGCAGCTTTTCAGGGACTAGCGGGAGTCTATGGTATTTT	CASSFSGTSGSLWYF
TRBV6-2/TRBV6-3	TRBJ2-3	-	TRBD1	TGTGCCAGCAGTTACCAGACAGGGGCAGATACGCAGTATTTT	CASSYQTGADTQYF
TRBV18	TRBJ2-7	-	TRBD1	TGTGCCAGCTCACAACAGGGGACCTACGAGCAGTACTTC	CASSQQGTYEQYF
TRBV2	TRBJ2-6	once	-	TGTGCCAGCCGGCTTGAGGCAGCCAAGCTCTCTGGGGCCAACGTCCTGACTTTC	CASRLEAAKLSGANVLTF
TRBV20-1	TRBJ2-7	-	-	TGCAGTGCGGGGCGGATCTACGAGCAGTACTTC	CSAGRIYEQYF
TRBV5-1	TRBJ1-6	-	TRBD1	TGCGCCAGCAGCAGGGGACAGGGCCCAAACTCACCCCTCCACTTT	CASSRGQGPNSPLHF
TRBV21-1	TRBJ2-2	-	-	TGTGCCAGCACCCGAGGGCCCTCGGCGGGAGTTACCGGGGAGCTGTTTTTT	CASTRGPSAGVTGELFF
TRBV7-8	TRBJ1-1	few	TRBD1	TGTGCCAGCAGCTCAGGGACAGTCACTGAAGCTTTCTTT	CASSSGTVTEAFF
TRBV11-2	TRBJ1-1	-	TRBD1	TGTGCCAGCAGCCCACGGGACAGGGGCCTCATGAACACTGAAGCTTTCTTT	CASSPRDRGLMNTEAFF
TRBV5-1	TRBJ2-1	-	-	TGCGCCAGCAGGGAAACCCCAGGGAACAATGAGCAGTTCTTC	CASRETPGNNEQFF
TRBV7-8	TRBJ2-7	-	TRBD2	TGTGCCAGCAGCTTCGGCGGGGAGGGGTCCTACGAGCAGTACTTC	CASSFGGEGSYEQYF
TRBV28	TRBJ1-2	-	-	TGTGCCAGCAGTTCTTACTATGGCTACACCTTC	CASSSYYGYTF
TRBV5-4	TRBJ2-3	-	TRBD2	TGTGCCGCCAGCCCCACTAGCGGGGACACAGATACGCAGTATTTT	CAASPTSGDTDTQYF
TRBV3-1/TRBV3-2	TRBJ1-1	-	-	TGTGCCAGCAGCCAAGAAGGAACAGGGATGAACACTGAAGCTTTCTTT	CASSQEGTGMNTEAFF
TRBV4-1	TRBJ1-5	-	TRBD1	TGCGCCAGCAGCCAAGACGGGACAGGCAATCAGCCCCAGCATTTT	CASSQDGTGNQPQHF
TRBV19	TRBJ2-3	-	TRBD2	TGTGCCAGTAGTGGTCCGGGACTAGCGGGCTCTCACGATACGCAGTATTTT	CASSGPGLAGSHDTQYF
TRBV6-5	TRBJ1-3	once	-	TGTGCCAGCAGTACACAGGCCGGGGGGGGAGGCACCATATATTTT	CASSTQAGGGGTIYF
TRBV18	TRBJ2-5	-	TRBD2	TGTGCCAGCTCACCACTGACTAGCAGCCAAGAGACCCAGTACTTC	CASSPLTSSQETQYF
TRBV5-1	TRBJ2-3	-	-	TGCGCCAGCAGCTTGGCTCCCGAGAACACAGATACGCAGTATTTT	CASSLAPENTDTQYF
TRBV19	TRBJ1-1	-	-	TGTGCCAGTGGCTGGCGGAGGGAAAACACTGAAGCTTTCTTT	CASGWRRENTEAFF
TRBV9	TRBJ2-7	-	TRBD2	TGTGCCAGCAGCGTAGCGCTAGCGGGAGTATACGAGCAGTACTTC	CASSVALAGVYEQYF
TRBV12-3/TRBV12-4	TRBJ1-1	once	-	TGTGCCAGCAGTTCCCGCGGGCGTCCGGCTTTCTTT	CASSSRGRPAFF
TRBV7-3	TRBJ2-6	-	TRBD1	TGTGCCAGCAGCTTAACGGGACAGGGGGTTCCCTCTGGGGCCAACGTCCTGACTTTC	CASSLTGQGVPSGANVLTF
TRBV27	TRBJ2-1	-	TRBD2	TGTGCCAGCAGTTTATCGCTAGCGGGAGGGCCTAGGGATGAGCAGTTCTTC	CASSLSLAGGPRDEQFF
TRBV6-6	TRBJ2-1	-	TRBD2	TGTGCCAGCAGGGGTAGCGGGGACAATGAGCAGTTCTTC	CASRGSGDNEQFF
TRBV28	TRBJ2-2	once	-	TGTGCCAGCAGTCCGGAAACAGGGAAAGAAGGGGGGGACACCGGGGAGCTGTTTTTT	CASSPETGKEGGDTGELFF
TRBV5-4	TRBJ1-1	few	-	TGTGCCAGAAGTACAGCTTACACTGAAGCTTTCTTT	CARSTAYTEAFF
TRBV5-1	TRBJ2-7	-	TRBD2	TGCGCCAGCAGCGCCCTTCCCGCGGGAGCTGGTGCTAGGTTCTACGAGCAGTACTTC	CASSALPAGAGARFYEQYF
TRBV13	TRBJ2-2	-	-	TGTGCCAGCAGCTTAGTGCTGGGTGGAGACACCGGGGAGCTGTTTTTT	CASSLVLGGDTGELFF
TRBV19	TRBJ1-1	-	-	TGTGCCAGTGGTCGCAGGAAGGGGACTGAAGCTTTCTTT	CASGRRKGTEAFF
TRBV19	TRBJ1-1	-	-	TGTGCCAGTAGTATAAAACAGGCGAACACTGAAGCTTTCTTT	CASSIKQANTEAFF
TRBV27	TRBJ2-2	-	-	TGTGCCAGCAGTTTGAGGAACACCGGGGAGCTGTTTTTT	CASSLRNTGELFF
TRBV19	TRBJ1-1	once	-	TGTGCCAGTAGTAGGGAGGGGGTAAGGATGAGGTACACTGAAGCTTTCTTT	CASSREGVRMRYTEAFF
TRBV7-6	TRBJ2-7	once	-	TGTGCCAGCAGCCGTACCAGGACAGCCCTGGAGCAGTACTTC	CASSRTRTALEQYF
TRBV12-3/TRBV12-4	TRBJ1-2	-	-	TGTGCCAGCAGGGGGAGGGCCCTAGGTGGCTACACCTTC	CASRGRALGGYTF
TRBV5-4	TRBJ2-2	-	TRBD2	TGTGCCAGCAGATCTACTAGCGGCCGGAACACCGGGGAGCTGTTTTTT	CASRSTSGRNTGELFF
TRBV5-6	TRBJ2-3	-	TRBD1	TGTGCCAGCAGCCTCTCGGGACAGGGAGAGGATACGCAGTATTTT	CASSLSGQGEDTQYF
TRBV5-1	TRBJ2-5	-	-	TGCGCCAGCAGCCGACAGGGACTCGCACGTGAGACCCAGTACTTC	CASSRQGLARETQYF
TRBV6-2/TRBV6-3	TRBJ1-1	-	-	TGTGCCAGCAGCCTGGGGGGGATGAACACTGAAGCTTTCTTT	CASSLGGMNTEAFF
TRBV4-2	TRBJ1-1	-	-	TGTGCCAGCAGCCAAGAAATGCGGGGTGGCACTGAAGCTTTCTTT	CASSQEMRGGTEAFF
TRBV12-3/TRBV12-4	TRBJ2-3	-	-	TGTGCCAGCAGTGCGGGAATCACAGATACGCAGTATTTT	CASSAGITDTQYF
TRBV7-9	TRBJ1-1	-	TRBD1	TGTGCCAGCTCCAAGGGGGCGCAGGGCACTGAAGCTTTCTTT	CASSKGAQGTEAFF